The source of this T cell receptor (beta chain) is a study of T-cell reconstitution after alpha-beta-depleted transplantation in children. Study findings and constraints: Some patients showed high day-60 TCRbeta diversity, which derived from surviving recipient T cells and thymic progenitors. The main origin of T-cell counts and diversity one year after transplant was newly produced T cells.

The CDR3 length is 17 residues. Germline V gene lookup returns CDR1 SGHRS and CDR2 YFSETQ. V lost 0 bases to trimming and J lost 1 base; unmatched junction nucleotides: 0. This clonotype has at least ten counts. Its cognate antigen is unknown. The TCRbeta library was prepared with unique molecular identifiers. TCRdb redid the calling of the PCR reads with MiXCR, one entry per CDR3 protein. This repertoire shows some 300,000 distinct CDR3 sequences, around 7.1% found once; its top ten account for about 9.3%. The specimen was peripheral blood, collected 360 days after TCRalphabeta/CD19-depleted stem cell transplant. This clonotype was obtained from a female patient between 2 and 15 years old who had a stem cell transplant for Fanconi anemia, so the T cells may come from the graft donor. V is TRBV5-1 and J is TRBJ2-1; TRBD2 aligns across 14 bases. The CDR3: CASSLGLAGGSYNEQFF. The CDR3 DNA reads as TGCGCCAGCAGCTTGGGACTAGCGGGAGGGTCCTACAATGAGCAGTTCTTC.